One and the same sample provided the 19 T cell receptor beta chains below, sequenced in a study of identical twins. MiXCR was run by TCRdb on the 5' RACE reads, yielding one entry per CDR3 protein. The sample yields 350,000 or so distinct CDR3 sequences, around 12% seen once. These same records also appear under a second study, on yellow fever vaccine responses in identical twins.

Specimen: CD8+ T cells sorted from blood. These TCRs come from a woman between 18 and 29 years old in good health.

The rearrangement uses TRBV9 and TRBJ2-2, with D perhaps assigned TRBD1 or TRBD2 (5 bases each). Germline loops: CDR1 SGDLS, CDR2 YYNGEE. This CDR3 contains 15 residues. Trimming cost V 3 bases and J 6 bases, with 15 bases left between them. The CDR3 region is CASSDPSRDPGELFF. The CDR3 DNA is TGTGCCAGCAGCGACCCAAGCCGGGACCCCGGGGAGCTGTTTTTT.

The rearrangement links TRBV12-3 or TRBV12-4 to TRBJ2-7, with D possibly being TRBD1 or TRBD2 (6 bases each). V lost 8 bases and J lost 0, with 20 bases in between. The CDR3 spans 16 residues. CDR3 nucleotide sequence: TGTGCCAGCGGGGGGCCCCCTGCGGACAACTCCTACGAGCAGTACGTC. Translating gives CASGGPPADNSYEQYV.

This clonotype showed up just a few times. In nucleotides, the CDR3 is TGTGCCAGTAGTACGGCCTGGCGGGGGCGAGAGACCCAGTACTTC. Amino acid sequence: CASSTAWRGRETQYF. V gene TRBV19 combines with J gene TRBJ2-5, with D tentatively TRBD2 (7 bases). Germline-derived CDR1 and CDR2 are LNHDA and SQIVND (reference sequence). V gave up 4 bases and J gave up 4 bases, with 16 bases separating them. The CDR3 is 15 residues long.

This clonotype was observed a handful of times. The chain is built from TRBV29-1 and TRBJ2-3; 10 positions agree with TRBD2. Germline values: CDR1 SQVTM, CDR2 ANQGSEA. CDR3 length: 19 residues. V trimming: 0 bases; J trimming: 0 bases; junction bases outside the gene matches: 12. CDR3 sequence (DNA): TGCAGCGTTGAAGATCTCTTGGCGTGGACTAGCGGTAGCACAGATACGCAGTATTTT. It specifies CSVEDLLAWTSGSTDTQYF.

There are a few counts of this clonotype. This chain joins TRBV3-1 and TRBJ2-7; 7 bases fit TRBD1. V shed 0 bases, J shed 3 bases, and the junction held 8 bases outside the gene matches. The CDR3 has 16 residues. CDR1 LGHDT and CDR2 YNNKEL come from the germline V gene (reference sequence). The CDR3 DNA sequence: TGTGCCAGCAGCCAAGAGGTCCCCGACAGGGACTACGAGCAGTACTTC. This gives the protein CASSQEVPDRDYEQYF.

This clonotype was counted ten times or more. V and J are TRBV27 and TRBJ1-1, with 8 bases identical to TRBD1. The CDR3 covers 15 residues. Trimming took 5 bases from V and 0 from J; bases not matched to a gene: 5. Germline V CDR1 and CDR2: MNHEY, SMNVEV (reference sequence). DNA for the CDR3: TGTGCCAGCAGTAGACAGGGGATAGTGAACACTGAAGCTTTCTTT. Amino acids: CASSRQGIVNTEAFF.

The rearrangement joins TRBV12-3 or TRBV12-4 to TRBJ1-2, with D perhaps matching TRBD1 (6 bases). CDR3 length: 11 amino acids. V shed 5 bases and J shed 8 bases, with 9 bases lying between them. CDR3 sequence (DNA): TGTGCCAGCAGTCAGGGGAGCGGCTACACCTTC. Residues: CASSQGSGYTF.

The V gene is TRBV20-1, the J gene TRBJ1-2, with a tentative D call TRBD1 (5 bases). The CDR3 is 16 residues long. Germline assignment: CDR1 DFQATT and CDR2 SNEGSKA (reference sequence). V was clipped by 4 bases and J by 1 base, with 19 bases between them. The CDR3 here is CSAIRGPDTHNYGYTF. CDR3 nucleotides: TGCAGTGCTATAAGGGGACCCGACACCCATAACTATGGCTACACCTTC.

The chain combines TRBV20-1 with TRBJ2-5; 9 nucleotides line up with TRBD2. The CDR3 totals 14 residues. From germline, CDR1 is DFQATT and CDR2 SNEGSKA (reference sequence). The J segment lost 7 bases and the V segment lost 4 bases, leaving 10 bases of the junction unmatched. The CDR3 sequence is CSAKSGGPGGTQYF. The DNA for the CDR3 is TGCAGTGCTAAAAGCGGGGGGCCAGGCGGGACCCAGTACTTC.

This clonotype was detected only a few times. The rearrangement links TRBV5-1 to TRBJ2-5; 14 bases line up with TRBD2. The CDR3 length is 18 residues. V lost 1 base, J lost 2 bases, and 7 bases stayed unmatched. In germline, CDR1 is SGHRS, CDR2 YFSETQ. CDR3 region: CASSLYRLAGGRQETQYF. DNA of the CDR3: TGCGCCAGCAGCTTGTACCGACTAGCGGGAGGGCGGCAAGAGACCCAGTACTTC.

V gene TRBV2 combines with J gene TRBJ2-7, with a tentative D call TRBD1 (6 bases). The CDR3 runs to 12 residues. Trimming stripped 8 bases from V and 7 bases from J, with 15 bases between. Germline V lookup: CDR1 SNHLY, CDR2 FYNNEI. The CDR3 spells CASVSGVREQYF. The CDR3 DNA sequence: TGTGCCAGCGTCTCAGGGGTGAGGGAGCAGTACTTC.

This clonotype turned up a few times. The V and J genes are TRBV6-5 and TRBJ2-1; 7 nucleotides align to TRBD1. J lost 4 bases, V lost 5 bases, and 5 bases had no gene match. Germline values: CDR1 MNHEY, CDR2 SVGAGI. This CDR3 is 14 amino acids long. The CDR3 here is CASSIQGIYNEQFF. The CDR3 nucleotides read TGTGCCAGCAGTATACAGGGGATATACAATGAGCAGTTCTTC.

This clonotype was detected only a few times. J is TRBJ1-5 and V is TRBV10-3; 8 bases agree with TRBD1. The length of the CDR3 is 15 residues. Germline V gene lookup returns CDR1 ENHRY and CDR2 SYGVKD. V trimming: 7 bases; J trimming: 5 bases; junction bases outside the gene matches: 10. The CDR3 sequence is CAIKELDREDQPQHF. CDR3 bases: TGTGCCATCAAAGAGTTGGACAGGGAGGATCAGCCCCAGCATTTT.

The CDR3 reads CASLGGETQYF. In DNA, the CDR3 is TGTGCCAGCCTGGGAGGCGAGACCCAGTACTTC. The V and J genes are TRBV12-3 or TRBV12-4 and TRBJ2-5, with D possibly being TRBD2 (6 bases). V dropped 8 bases and J dropped 5 bases, with 9 bases sitting between them. CDR3 length: 11 amino acids.

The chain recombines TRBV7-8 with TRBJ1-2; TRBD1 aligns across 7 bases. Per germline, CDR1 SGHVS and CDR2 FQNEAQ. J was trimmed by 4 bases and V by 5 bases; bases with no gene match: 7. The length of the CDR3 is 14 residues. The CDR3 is CASSRNDRAYGYTF. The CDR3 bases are TGTGCCAGCAGCCGGAACGACAGGGCCTATGGCTACACCTTC. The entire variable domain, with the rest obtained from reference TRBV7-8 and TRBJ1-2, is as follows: GAGVSQSPRYKVAKRGQDVALRCDPISGHVSLFWYQQALGQGPEFLTYFQNEAQLDKSGLPSDRFFAERPEGSVSTLKIQRTQQEDSAVYLCASSRNDRAYGYTFGSGTRLTVV.

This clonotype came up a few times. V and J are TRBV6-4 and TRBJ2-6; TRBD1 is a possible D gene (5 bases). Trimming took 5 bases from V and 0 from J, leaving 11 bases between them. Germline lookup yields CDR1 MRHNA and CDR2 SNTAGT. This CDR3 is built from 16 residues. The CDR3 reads CASSPQEISGANVLTF. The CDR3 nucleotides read TGTGCCAGCAGTCCACAGGAGATCTCTGGGGCCAACGTCCTGACTTTC.

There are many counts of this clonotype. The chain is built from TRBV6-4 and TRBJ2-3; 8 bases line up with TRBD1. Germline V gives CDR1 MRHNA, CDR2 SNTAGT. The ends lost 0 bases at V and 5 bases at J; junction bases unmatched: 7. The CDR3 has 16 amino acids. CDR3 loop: CASSDSGQGAGDTQYF. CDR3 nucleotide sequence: TGTGCCAGCAGTGACTCCGGGCAGGGGGCAGGAGATACGCAGTATTTT.

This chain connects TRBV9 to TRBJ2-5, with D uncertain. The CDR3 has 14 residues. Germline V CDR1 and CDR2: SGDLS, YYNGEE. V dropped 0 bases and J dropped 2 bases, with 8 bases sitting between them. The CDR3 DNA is TGTGCCAGCAGCGTAGTAGGCGGACAAGAGACCCAGTACTTC. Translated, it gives CASSVVGGQETQYF.

CDR3 protein: CSARDGGTGGGYIQYF. The CDR3 DNA reads TGCAGTGCTAGAGATGGTGGGACAGGGGGCGGATACATTCAGTACTTC. The genes are TRBV20-1 and TRBJ2-4; 12 bases match TRBD1. Germline V lookup: CDR1 DFQATT, CDR2 SNEGSKA (reference sequence). Unmatched junction bases numbered 8, after V lost 0 bases and J lost 8 bases. The CDR3 consists of 16 residues.